The clone carrying this T cell receptor beta chain was recorded many times. To make TCR beta libraries, researchers used iRepertoire HTBI primers and Arm-PCR of CDR3 regions. TCRdb passed the multiplex PCR reads through MiXCR, listing each CDR3 protein once. The repertoire holds approximately 400,000 distinct CDR3 sequences, around 16% seen once, with roughly 7.7% in the top ten. This entry is derived from a study of regulatory T cells in long-lasting Graves disease. The CDR3 sequence is 15 residues long. Looked up from germline, CDR1 is SEHNR and CDR2 is FQNEAQ (reference sequence). V gave up 2 bases and J gave up 6 bases; unmatched junction bases: 7. Time point of the sample: newly diagnosed GD, antithyroid drugs for less than 3 months. After RNA was extracted from PBMCs, the TCR library was made from it. In addition, the sample was reused for a study of T cells in Graves' hyperthyroidism and ophthalmopathy. That source reports: TCR CDR3 underwent first-round RT-PCR with the HTBI primer set.

The TCR comes from a woman between 40 and 50 years old with Graves disease. The specimen was peripheral blood mononuclear cells (PBMCs), collected at new diagnosis, from a patient treated with antithyroid drugs. The genes are TRBV7-9 and TRBJ2-1; 7 positions match TRBD2. CDR3 bases: TGTGCCAGCAGCTTATTTGCGGGAGTTATCAATGAGCAGTTCTTC. Its translation is CASSLFAGVINEQFF.